This record covers a single TCR beta chain. As yet, its antigen is unknown. Template switching by 5'RACE with UMIs generated the TCR beta cDNA. After re-calling the 5' RACE reads, TCRdb lists one entry per CDR3 protein, DNA absent. This sample contains 500,000 to 600,000 distinct CDR3 sequences. The CDR3 covers 14 residues. Germline assignment: CDR1 MDHEN and CDR2 SYDVKM. This record belongs to a study of T cells expressing NK-cell markers. Study as a whole: In the group of eight sequenced donors, seven were HCMV-seropositive and one was seronegative.

Overall study findings and caveats: HCMV specificity was not established for the expanded NKG2C+ T cell clones.

The chain uses TRBV28 and TRBJ2-7; TCRdb gives TRBD2 as the D gene, but with no DNA this cannot be confirmed. The TCR originated in a man younger than 35 in good health. Sequenced: blood T cells: a sorted CD56 or NKG2C T cell subset, CD4+ or CD8+ T cells, or bulk PBMC T cells (not recorded which). The CDR3 loop reads CASTQGGGAYEQYF.